The 25 T cell receptor beta chains below come from one sample, sequenced in a study of OX40 agonist ivuxolimab in advanced cancers. Sequencing used immunoSEQ multiplex PCR; TCRdb keeps in-frame clones, though not all of them. The repertoire consists of 70,000 to 80,000 clones, with about 93% occurring once and the leading ten covering 6.2%. The sequences come from CD4+ or CD8+ T cells sorted from blood, collected in a trial of the OX40 agonist ivuxolimab. These receptors all stem from an adult with an advanced solid tumor such as melanoma, head and neck, liver or kidney cancer.

This rearrangement joins TRBV9 to TRBJ2-2; D may be TRBD1 (6 bases). Trimming pared 1 base from V and 1 base from J, leaving 11 bases between. The CDR3 consists of 16 residues. Germline V gene data show CDR1 as SGDLS and CDR2 as YYNGEE. The CDR3 here is CASSVFGRGNTGELFF. The CDR3 DNA sequence: TGTGCCAGCAGCGTATTTGGCAGGGGGAACACCGGGGAGCTGTTTTTT.

Note on this clone: Compared with germline, one end of the junction differs, possibly owing to a read error. The chain links TRBV2 to TRBJ1-2; D gene uncertain. Germline assignment: CDR1 SNHLY and CDR2 FYNNEI. The CDR3 contains 10 residues. The CDR3 nucleotides read TGTGCCAGCAGTGGAATGGTTTCTGGCTTC. It translates to CASSGMVSGF.

V and J are TRBV19 and TRBJ2-2; 8 bases align to TRBD1. Trimming took 1 base from V and 7 from J; bases not matched to a gene: 5. This CDR3 is 15 amino acids long. CDR1 and CDR2 (germline): LNHDA, SQIVND (reference sequence). The CDR3 nucleotides are TGTGCCAGTAGTATAGGGACAGGGAATAGCGGGGAGCTGTTTTTT. As protein: CASSIGTGNSGELFF.

This chain links TRBV11-2 with TRBJ2-7; TRBD2 agrees at 10 bases. From germline, CDR1 is SGHAT and CDR2 FQNNGV. The CDR3 has 16 amino acids. Trimming removed 1 base from V and 2 bases from J; junction bases left unmatched: 5. This CDR3 reads CASSLGQREGAYEQYF. In nucleotides, the CDR3 is TGTGCCAGCAGCTTAGGCCAGCGGGAGGGAGCCTACGAGCAGTACTTC.

The rearrangement uses TRBV28 and TRBJ1-3; D possibly corresponds to TRBD1 (6 bases). V was cut by 5 bases and J by 0 bases, with 8 bases left in between. Germline CDR1 is MDHEN and CDR2 is SYDVKM. This CDR3 is 14 amino acids long. The CDR3 DNA sequence: TGTGCCAGCAGTGTACAGGGCTCTGGAAACACCATATATTTT. As protein: CASSVQGSGNTIYF. Full variable domain (missing parts from reference TRBV28 and TRBJ1-3): DVKVTQSSRYLVKRTGEKVFLECVQDMDHENMFWYRQDPGLGLRLIYFSYDVKMKEKGDIPEGYSVSREKKERFSLILESASTNQTSMYLCASSVQGSGNTIYFGEGSWLTVV.

The chain recombines TRBV19 with TRBJ2-7, with TRBD1 as a possible D gene (6 bases). The CDR3 spans 16 residues. Germline assignment: CDR1 LNHDA and CDR2 SQIVND (reference sequence). V lost 5 bases and J lost 0, with 17 bases in between. The CDR3 DNA follows: TGTGCCAGTAGTTCCCAGACAGGAATGATCTCCTACGAGCAGTACTTC. Translated: CASSSQTGMISYEQYF.

The rearrangement uses TRBV7-6 and TRBJ1-4; TRBD1 aligns across 7 bases. CDR3 length: 14 residues. Germline CDR1 and CDR2: SGHVS and FNYEAQ. V dropped 2 bases and J dropped 6; count of bases not matched to a gene: 3. The CDR3 nucleotides are TGTGCCAGCAGCTTAAGGGGGCGGGATGAAAAACTGTTTTTT. It codes for CASSLRGRDEKLFF. Using reference TRBV7-6 and TRBJ1-4 for the parts outside the CDR3, the full variable domain is GAGVSQSPRYKVTKRGQDVALRCDPISGHVSLYWYRQALGQGPEFLTYFNYEAQQDKSGLPNDRFSAERPEGSISTLTIQRTEQRDSAMYRCASSLRGRDEKLFFGSGTQLSVL.

This clone has a single count. V and J are TRBV11-2 and TRBJ2-1; a possible D gene is TRBD1 (6 bases). The V end lost 4 bases, the J end lost 0 bases, and 7 bases lay between the germline ends. The CDR3 is 14 residues long. Germline loops: CDR1 SGHAT, CDR2 FQNNGV. The CDR3 DNA follows: TGTGCCAGCAGCTCGACAGGCTCCTACAATGAGCAGTTCTTC. This translates into CASSSTGSYNEQFF.

The chain uses TRBV27 and TRBJ2-1; 9 bases map to TRBD2. CDR1 and CDR2 from the germline V gene are MNHEY and SMNVEV (reference sequence). The CDR3 loop spans 16 amino acids. V gave up 7 bases and J gave up 4 bases; unmatched junction bases: 11. CDR3 in DNA: TGTGCCAGCAAAATTCGTGGCGGGAGGGTTTACAATGAGCAGTTCTTC. It encodes CASKIRGGRVYNEQFF.

In its sample, this clone ranks as medium-sized. The chain uses TRBV30 and TRBJ2-3; unclear D gene. The CDR3 covers 14 residues. V was shortened by 2 bases and J by 1 base, with 10 bases between the two germline ends. Germline CDR1 GTSNPN, CDR2 SVGIG (reference sequence). CDR3 DNA sequence: TGTGCCTGGAGTTTTGCGTATCGCACAGATACGCAGTATTTT. Translation: CAWSFAYRTDTQYF.

The chain recombines TRBV5-4 with TRBJ2-7; D perhaps matches TRBD1 (5 bases). Per germline, CDR1 SGHNT and CDR2 YYREEE (reference sequence). V dropped 4 bases and J dropped 2 bases, with 13 bases sitting between them. The CDR3 totals 14 residues. The CDR3 spells CASSPGNGAYEQYF. In DNA form, the CDR3 reads TGTGCCAGCAGCCCAGGGAATGGAGCCTACGAGCAGTACTTC.

The chain uses TRBV2 and TRBJ2-4; 9 nucleotides align to TRBD2. J lost 7 bases, V lost 1 base, and 5 bases had no gene match. The germline V gene encodes CDR1 SNHLY and CDR2 FYNNEI. This CDR3 is 15 amino acids long. The CDR3 loop is CASSEGSGSRNIQYF. As DNA, the CDR3 is TGTGCCAGCAGTGAAGGTAGCGGGAGTAGGAACATTCAGTACTTC.

The chain couples TRBV5-5 to TRBJ2-3, with no clear D. CDR3 length equals 13 residues. The germline CDR1 and CDR2 sequences are SGHKS and YYEKEE (reference sequence). The V end was cut by 0 bases, the J end by 6 bases, with 8 bases between. As DNA, the CDR3 is TGTGCCAGCAGCTTGGACCTTTCGGATACGCAGTATTTT. Amino acids: CASSLDLSDTQYF.

The chain is built from TRBV5-4 and TRBJ2-7; D is unresolved. V gave up 0 bases and J gave up 6 bases, with 7 bases separating them. Germline V gives CDR1 SGHNT, CDR2 YYREEE (reference sequence). There are 12 residues in the CDR3. CDR3 in DNA: TGTGCCAGCAGCTTGGAGGTTGGCGAGCAGTACTTC. This sequence encodes CASSLEVGEQYF.

V gene TRBV28 combines with J gene TRBJ1-4, with D possibly TRBD1 on 5 matching bases. CDR1 MDHEN and CDR2 SYDVKM come from the germline V gene. V lost 4 bases to trimming and J lost 7 bases, with 19 bases between them. The length of the CDR3 is 16 residues. CDR3 sequence reads: CASSSPISQGGEKLFF. CDR3 in DNA: TGTGCCAGCAGTTCCCCAATTAGTCAGGGAGGTGAAAAACTGTTTTTT.

The V call is TRBV27, the J call TRBJ1-5; 9 nucleotides match TRBD1. V lost 5 bases to trimming and J lost 2 bases; unmatched junction nucleotides: 7. Germline CDR1 is MNHEY and CDR2 is SMNVEV (reference sequence). The CDR3 loop spans 16 amino acids. Here the CDR3 reads CASSAGQGGGNQPQHF. For the CDR3, the DNA is TGTGCCAGCAGTGCGGGACAGGGAGGTGGCAATCAGCCCCAGCATTTT.

The chain recombines TRBV7-6 with TRBJ1-1; D call uncertain. CDR3 length: 14 residues. The germline V gene has CDR1 SGHVS and CDR2 FNYEAQ. Trimming pared 5 bases from V and 2 bases from J, leaving 12 bases between. CDR3 loop: CASSMTPGNTEAFF. The DNA of the CDR3 is TGTGCCAGCAGCATGACGCCTGGAAACACTGAAGCTTTCTTT.

CDR3: CASNPGTPNYGYTF. The CDR3, as DNA: TGTGCCAGTAACCCCGGGACACCTAACTATGGCTACACCTTC. This chain connects TRBV19 to TRBJ1-2; TRBD1 might be the D (6 bases). The V end was cut by 7 bases, the J end by 0 bases, with 12 bases between. Germline V gives CDR1 LNHDA, CDR2 SQIVND (reference sequence). The CDR3 is 14 amino acids.

This chain joins TRBV6-5 and TRBJ1-2; D may be TRBD1 (5 bases). The V gene's germline CDR1 is MNHEY and CDR2 SVGAGI. The CDR3 contains 16 residues. V dropped 3 bases and J dropped 1 base, with 15 bases sitting between them. The CDR3 loop reads CASSYRGPPNNYGYTF. The CDR3 bases are TGTGCCAGCAGTTATCGGGGACCCCCCAATAACTATGGCTACACCTTC.

The chain combines TRBV19 with TRBJ1-1; 9 bases line up with TRBD1. Germline V gene data show CDR1 as LNHDA and CDR2 as SQIVND (reference sequence). V lost 5 bases and J lost 3; bases outside the gene matches: 7. There are 15 residues in the CDR3. The CDR3 coding sequence is TGTGCCAGTAGTCACCGGGACAGGGTTTACACTGAAGCTTTCTTT. This encodes CASSHRDRVYTEAFF.

The chain combines TRBV5-4 with TRBJ2-5, with D possibly being TRBD2 (5 bases). Trimming took off 9 bases at V and 2 bases at J, with 26 bases between the two ends. Germline assignment: CDR1 SGHNT and CDR2 YYREEE (reference sequence). The CDR3 length is 17 residues. CDR3 bases: TGTGCCACCAGTCAGACGGTGTATCTGAGCGGTCAAGAGACCCAGTACTTC. Translating it yields CATSQTVYLSGQETQYF.

V usage is TRBV4-1 and J usage is TRBJ2-7; 8 bases agree with TRBD1. This CDR3 contains 14 residues. Germline CDR1 and CDR2: MGHRA and YSYEKL. After removal of 4 bases from V and 5 bases from J, the junction contained 7 bases not matched to a gene. CDR3 in amino acids: CASSPGTGWDEQYF. The CDR3 DNA is TGCGCCAGCAGCCCGGGGACAGGATGGGACGAGCAGTACTTC.

This rearrangement joins TRBV27 to TRBJ2-1, with 8 bases lining up with TRBD2. Trimming at V came to 5 bases and at J to 4 bases, leaving 7 bases not matched to a gene. Germline V CDR1 and CDR2: MNHEY, SMNVEV (reference sequence). This CDR3 spans 15 amino acids. For the CDR3, the DNA is TGTGCCAGCAGTAGTCCGGGGGGGGAATACAATGAGCAGTTCTTC. Amino acid sequence: CASSSPGGEYNEQFF.

The rearrangement links TRBV7-2 to TRBJ2-1, with a tentative D call TRBD2 (5 bases). The V gene lost 1 base and the J gene lost 5 bases, with 18 bases spanning the gap. The CDR3 extends over 17 amino acids. Germline loops: CDR1 SGHTA, CDR2 FQGNSA. CDR3 bases: TGTGCCAGCAGCTTAGTGGCCGGGGAACCCCCAAACAATGAGCAGTTCTTC. Encoded protein: CASSLVAGEPPNNEQFF.

This rearrangement joins TRBV6-5 to TRBJ1-1, with no clear D. This CDR3 region has 14 residues. The V end was cut by 6 bases, the J end by 0 bases, with 11 bases between. Germline loops: CDR1 MNHEY, CDR2 SVGAGI. As DNA, the CDR3 is TGTGCCAGCAGCCACGGGCCCCTGAACACTGAAGCTTTCTTT. Translated: CASSHGPLNTEAFF.